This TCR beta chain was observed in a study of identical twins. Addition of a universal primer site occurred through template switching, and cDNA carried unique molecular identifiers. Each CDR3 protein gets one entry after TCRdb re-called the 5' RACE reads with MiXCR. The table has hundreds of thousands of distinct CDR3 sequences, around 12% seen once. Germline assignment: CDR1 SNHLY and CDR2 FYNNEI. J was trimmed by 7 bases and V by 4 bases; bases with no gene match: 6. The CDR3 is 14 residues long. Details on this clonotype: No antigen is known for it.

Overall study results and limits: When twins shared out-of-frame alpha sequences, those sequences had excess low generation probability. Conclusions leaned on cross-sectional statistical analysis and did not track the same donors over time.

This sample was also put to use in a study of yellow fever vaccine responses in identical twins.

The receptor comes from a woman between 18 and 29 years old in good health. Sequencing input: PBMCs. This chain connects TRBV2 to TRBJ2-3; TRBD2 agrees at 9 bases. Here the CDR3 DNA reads TGTGCCAGCAGTGCCCTAGCGGGAAGGAATACGCAGTATTTT. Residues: CASSALAGRNTQYF.